A single sample gave rise to the 14 T cell receptor beta chains below, sequenced in a study of T-cell reconstitution after alpha-beta-depleted transplantation in children. TCRbeta library construction was performed incorporating unique molecular identifiers. TCRdb re-analysed the PCR reads in MiXCR, keeping a single row per CDR3 protein. The sample has just under 250,000 distinct CDR3 sequences, about 26% seen once. The sequencing here drew on PBMCs, taken before TCRalphabeta/CD19-depleted stem cell transplant. The receptors were gathered from a girl aged 2-10 years with Fanconi anemia, due to receive a stem cell transplant.

This clonotype was counted many times. V and J are TRBV5-1 and TRBJ2-3, with D possibly being TRBD2 (7 bases). CDR1 and CDR2 from the germline V gene are SGHRS and YFSETQ. The CDR3 runs to 15 residues. V lost 3 bases and J lost 3, with 14 bases in between. The CDR3: CASSYEGGTTDTQYF. In nucleotides, the CDR3 is TGCGCCAGCAGCTACGAGGGGGGGACGACAGATACGCAGTATTTT.

The rearrangement links TRBV12-3 or TRBV12-4 to TRBJ2-7; 8 bases are shared with TRBD2. The V segment lost 3 bases and the J segment 6 bases; nucleotides outside the gene matches: 4. The CDR3 has 13 residues. CDR3 nucleotides: TGTGCCAGCAGTTTCCGGGGACTAGGCGAGCAGTACTTC. Its protein is CASSFRGLGEQYF.

This clonotype was recorded many times. V and J are TRBV3-1 and TRBJ2-7, with 11 bases aligning to TRBD2. The CDR3 runs to 16 residues. Trimming cost V 4 bases and J 4 bases; bases outside gene matches: 9. CDR1 is LGHDT and CDR2 is YNNKEL in the germline V gene (reference sequence). CDR3 sequence: CASSLEPGLAAYEQYF. The CDR3 bases are TGTGCCAGCAGCCTCGAACCGGGACTAGCGGCATACGAGCAGTACTTC.

This clonotype was detected only a few times. V and J are TRBV28 and TRBJ2-7; D is tentatively TRBD1 or TRBD2 (6 bases each). Trimming cost V 4 bases and J 12 bases, with 25 bases left between them. CDR1 and CDR2 from the germline V gene are MDHEN and SYDVKM. This CDR3 spans 15 amino acids. The CDR3 bases are TGTGCCAGCAGTTCCCGGGGGCCCTGGCAGACTCACGGGTACTTC. This encodes CASSSRGPWQTHGYF.

The chain uses TRBV24-1 and TRBJ1-2, with no clear D. There are 12 residues in the CDR3. Trimming pared 0 bases from V and 8 bases from J, leaving 6 bases between. Germline loops: CDR1 KGHDR, CDR2 SFDVKD. The CDR3 DNA follows: TGTGCCACCAGTGATTTGGGCGCCGGCTACACCTTC. Translation gives CATSDLGAGYTF.

The V gene is TRBV29-1, the J gene TRBJ2-2; D is perhaps TRBD1 or TRBD2 (5 bases each). V lost 4 bases and J lost 7, with 13 bases in between. Germline CDR1 is SQVTM and CDR2 is ANQGSEA. The CDR3 contains 13 residues. CDR3 protein: CSVGWGRGGELFF. In nucleotides, the CDR3 is TGCAGCGTTGGGTGGGGGAGAGGCGGGGAGCTGTTTTTT.

V usage is TRBV20-1 and J usage is TRBJ2-7; 8 bases fit TRBD1. The CDR3 loop spans 13 amino acids. The V segment lost 4 bases and the J segment 2 bases; nucleotides outside the gene matches: 4. Germline V lookup: CDR1 DFQATT, CDR2 SNEGSKA (reference sequence). This CDR3 reads CSATGTGTYEQYF. The CDR3 nucleotides read TGCAGTGCTACCGGGACAGGTACCTACGAGCAGTACTTC.

The rearrangement links TRBV29-1 to TRBJ2-7, with D perhaps assigned TRBD1 or TRBD2 (5 bases each). V shed 6 bases and J shed 3 bases, with 21 bases lying between them. The CDR3 runs to 15 residues. Per the germline V gene, CDR1 is SQVTM and CDR2 is ANQGSEA. This CDR3 reads CSVLGTEKKLYEQYF. CDR3 coding DNA: TGCAGCGTCCTCGGGACGGAGAAAAAACTCTACGAGCAGTACTTC.

This clonotype has a handful of counts. The V and J genes are TRBV12-3 or TRBV12-4 and TRBJ2-4; TRBD2 might be the D (5 bases). Trimming removed 7 bases from V and 8 bases from J, with 21 bases in between. The CDR3 spans 15 residues. DNA for the CDR3: TGTGCCAGCACCATAGGACTGCCCTACGAGGACATTCAGTACTTC. Translation: CASTIGLPYEDIQYF.

V gene TRBV12-3 or TRBV12-4 combines with J gene TRBJ2-2; D call uncertain. V lost 1 base to trimming and J lost 6 bases, with 9 bases between them. The CDR3 is made up of 14 amino acids. CDR3 nucleotide sequence: TGTGCCAGCAGTTTAGTTGGTGGCCCCGGGGAGCTGTTTTTT. This translates into CASSLVGGPGELFF.

This clonotype was recorded many times. CDR3: CAISAGSKAEAFF. CDR3 bases: TGTGCCATCAGCGCAGGCTCGAAGGCTGAAGCTTTCTTT. The chain has TRBV10-3 and TRBJ1-1; D not certain. Trimming took off 6 bases at V and 6 bases at J, with 14 bases between the two ends. The CDR3 consists of 13 residues. Germline V gene lookup returns CDR1 ENHRY and CDR2 SYGVKD.

In its sample, this clonotype was seen many times. The J gene is TRBJ2-1, the V gene TRBV6-5; no reliable D call. This CDR3 region has 16 residues. Germline assignment: CDR1 MNHEY and CDR2 SVGAGI. V lost 2 bases and J lost 0, with 11 bases in between. Here the CDR3 reads CASSYLPISSYNEQFF. Written as DNA, the CDR3 is TGTGCCAGCAGTTACCTACCTATCAGCTCCTACAATGAGCAGTTCTTC.

The chain uses TRBV11-3 and TRBJ2-1, with unresolved D. The CDR3 runs to 15 residues. Germline CDR1 and CDR2: SGHNT and YENEEA. V was trimmed by 1 base and J by 3 bases, leaving 10 bases between them. CDR3 sequence (DNA): TGTGCCAGCAGCTTAGGAGTGTATGGCTACAATGAGCAGTTCTTC. Amino acid sequence: CASSLGVYGYNEQFF.

This rearrangement joins TRBV6-5 to TRBJ2-7; TRBD1 aligns across 7 bases. Per the germline V gene, CDR1 is MNHEY and CDR2 is SVGAGI. The CDR3 contains 13 residues. V was clipped by 6 bases and J by 2 bases; unmatched bases: 4. The CDR3: CASSSTGTYEQYF. In nucleotides, the CDR3 is TGTGCCAGCAGCTCGACAGGGACCTACGAGCAGTACTTC.